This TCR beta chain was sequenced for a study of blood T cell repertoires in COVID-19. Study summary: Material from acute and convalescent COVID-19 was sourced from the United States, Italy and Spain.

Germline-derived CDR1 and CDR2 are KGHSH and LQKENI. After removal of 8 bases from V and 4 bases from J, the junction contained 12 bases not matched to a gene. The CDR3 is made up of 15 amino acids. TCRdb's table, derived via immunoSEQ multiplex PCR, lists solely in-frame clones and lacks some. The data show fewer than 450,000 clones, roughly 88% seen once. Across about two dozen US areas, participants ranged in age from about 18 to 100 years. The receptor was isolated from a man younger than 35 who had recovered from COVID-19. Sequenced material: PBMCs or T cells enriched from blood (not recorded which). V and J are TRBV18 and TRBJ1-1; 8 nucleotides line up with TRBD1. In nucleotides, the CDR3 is TGTGCCAGCCCGAAAGGACAGGGAGGGGTCACTGAAGCTTTCTTT. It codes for CASPKGQGGVTEAFF.